This T cell receptor beta chain was sequenced for a study of blood T cell repertoires in COVID-19. Background on the study: Samples came from the United States, Italy and Spain, spanning acute and convalescent COVID-19.

The data were produced by immunoSEQ multiplex PCR, yet TCRdb's version contains in-frame clones alone and is incomplete. The sample consists of roughly 200,000 clones, less than 90% of them appearing once. The CDR3 extends over 12 amino acids. Trimming took 5 bases from V and 2 from J, leaving 6 bases between them. CDR1 and CDR2 from the germline V gene are SNHLY and FYNNEI. This chain connects TRBV2 to TRBJ1-1; D uncertain. The sequenced sample was peripheral blood. The clonotype was recovered from a woman older than 75 with COVID-19, enrolled during active disease. The CDR3, as DNA: TGTGCCAGCAGTACACGTAACACTGAAGCTTTCTTT. It translates to CASSTRNTEAFF.